This T cell receptor beta chain was documented in a study of blood T cell repertoires in COVID-19. Across the whole study: Some COVID-19 samples were acute and others convalescent; all came from the United States, Italy and Spain. PBMCs, B-cell-depleted T cells, or T cells provided the cDNA or gDNA that made up the material.

Original handling: How many nucleated cells were present was estimated from reference gene primer amplification. Repertoires were generated with immunoSEQ multiplex PCR, while TCRdb's copy carries only in-frame clones and drops some. The V and J calls and clone size are taken from that table; D and trimming were inferred from the DNA. The data show about 270,000 clones, approximately 86% seen once. Trimming shortened V by 5 bases and J by 4 bases, and 14 bases separated the two germline ends. This CDR3 is 14 amino acids long. Germline assignment: CDR1 MNHEY and CDR2 SMNVEV (reference sequence). The receptor was derived from a man aged 40-49 years with active or convalescent COVID-19. The sample comprised peripheral blood. The genes are TRBV27 and TRBJ2-5; D is perhaps TRBD2 (5 bases). CDR3 nucleotides: TGTGCCAGCAGTCCCTCCCTAAGCGGAGAGACCCAGTACTTC. Protein: CASSPSLSGETQYF.